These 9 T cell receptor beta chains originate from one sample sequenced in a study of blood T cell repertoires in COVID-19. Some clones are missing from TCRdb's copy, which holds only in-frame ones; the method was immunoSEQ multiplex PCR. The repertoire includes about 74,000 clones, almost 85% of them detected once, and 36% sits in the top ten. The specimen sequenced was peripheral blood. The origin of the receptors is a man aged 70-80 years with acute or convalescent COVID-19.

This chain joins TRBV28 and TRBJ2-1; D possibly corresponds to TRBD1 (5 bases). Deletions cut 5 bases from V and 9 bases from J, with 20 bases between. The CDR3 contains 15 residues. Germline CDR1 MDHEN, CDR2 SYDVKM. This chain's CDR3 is CASSARGLKRAEQFF. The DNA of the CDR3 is TGTGCCAGCAGTGCTAGGGGATTGAAGCGAGCTGAGCAGTTCTTC.

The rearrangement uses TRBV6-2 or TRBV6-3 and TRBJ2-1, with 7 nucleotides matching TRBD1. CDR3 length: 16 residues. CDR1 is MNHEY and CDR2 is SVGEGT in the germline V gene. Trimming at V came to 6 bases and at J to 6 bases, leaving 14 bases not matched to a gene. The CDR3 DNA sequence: TGTGCCAGCAGCCATACTCTACGACAGGGATTCAATGAGCAGTTCTTC. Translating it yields CASSHTLRQGFNEQFF.

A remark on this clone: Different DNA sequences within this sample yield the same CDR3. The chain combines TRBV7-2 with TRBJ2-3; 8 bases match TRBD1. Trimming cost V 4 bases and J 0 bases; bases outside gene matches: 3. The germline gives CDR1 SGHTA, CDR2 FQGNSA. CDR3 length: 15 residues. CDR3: CASSSGQGSTDTQYF. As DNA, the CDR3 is TGTGCCAGCAGCTCTGGACAGGGAAGCACAGATACGCAGTATTTT.

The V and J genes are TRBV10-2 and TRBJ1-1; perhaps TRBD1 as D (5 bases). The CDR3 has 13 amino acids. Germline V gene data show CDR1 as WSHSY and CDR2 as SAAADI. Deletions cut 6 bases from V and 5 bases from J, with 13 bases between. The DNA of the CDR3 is TGCGCCAGCAGGGACGGGGGAAGGACTGAAGCTTTCTTT. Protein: CASRDGGRTEAFF.

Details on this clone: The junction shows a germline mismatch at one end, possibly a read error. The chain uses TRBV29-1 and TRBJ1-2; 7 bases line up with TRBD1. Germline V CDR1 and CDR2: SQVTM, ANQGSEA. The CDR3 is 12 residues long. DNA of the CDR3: TGCAGCGTTCAAGACAGGGTCTATGGCTACACCTTC. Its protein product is CSVQDRVYGYTF.

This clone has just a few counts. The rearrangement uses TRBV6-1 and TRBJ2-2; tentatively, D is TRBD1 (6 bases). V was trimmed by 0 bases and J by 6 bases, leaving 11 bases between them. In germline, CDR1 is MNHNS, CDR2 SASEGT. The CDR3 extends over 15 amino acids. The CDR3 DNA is TGTGCCAGCAGTGAAGCCAGGGGATTTTCCGGGGAGCTGTTTTTT. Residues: CASSEARGFSGELFF.

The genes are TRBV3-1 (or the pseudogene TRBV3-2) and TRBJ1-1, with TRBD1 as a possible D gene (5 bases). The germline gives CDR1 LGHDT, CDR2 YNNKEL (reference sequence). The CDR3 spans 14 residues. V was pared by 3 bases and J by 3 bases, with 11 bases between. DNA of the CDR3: TGTGCCAGCAGCCAGGCAGGGTTGGACACTGAAGCTTTCTTT. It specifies CASSQAGLDTEAFF.

In nucleotides, the CDR3 is TGTGCCAGCAGCGTAACAGTTAGCGGGGGGCTGTACAATGAGCAGTTCTTC. Encoded protein: CASSVTVSGGLYNEQFF. This sequence joins TRBV9 and TRBJ2-1, with 10 bases fitting TRBD2. There are 17 residues in the CDR3. V shed 1 base, J shed 4 bases, and the junction held 8 bases outside the gene matches. Germline assignment: CDR1 SGDLS and CDR2 YYNGEE.

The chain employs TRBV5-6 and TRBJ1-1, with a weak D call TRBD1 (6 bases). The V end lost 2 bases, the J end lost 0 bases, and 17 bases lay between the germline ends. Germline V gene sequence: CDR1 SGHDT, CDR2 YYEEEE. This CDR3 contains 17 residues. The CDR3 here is CASSFGGAVRVNTEAFF. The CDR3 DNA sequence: TGTGCCAGCAGCTTCGGGGGGGCGGTGAGGGTGAACACTGAAGCTTTCTTT.